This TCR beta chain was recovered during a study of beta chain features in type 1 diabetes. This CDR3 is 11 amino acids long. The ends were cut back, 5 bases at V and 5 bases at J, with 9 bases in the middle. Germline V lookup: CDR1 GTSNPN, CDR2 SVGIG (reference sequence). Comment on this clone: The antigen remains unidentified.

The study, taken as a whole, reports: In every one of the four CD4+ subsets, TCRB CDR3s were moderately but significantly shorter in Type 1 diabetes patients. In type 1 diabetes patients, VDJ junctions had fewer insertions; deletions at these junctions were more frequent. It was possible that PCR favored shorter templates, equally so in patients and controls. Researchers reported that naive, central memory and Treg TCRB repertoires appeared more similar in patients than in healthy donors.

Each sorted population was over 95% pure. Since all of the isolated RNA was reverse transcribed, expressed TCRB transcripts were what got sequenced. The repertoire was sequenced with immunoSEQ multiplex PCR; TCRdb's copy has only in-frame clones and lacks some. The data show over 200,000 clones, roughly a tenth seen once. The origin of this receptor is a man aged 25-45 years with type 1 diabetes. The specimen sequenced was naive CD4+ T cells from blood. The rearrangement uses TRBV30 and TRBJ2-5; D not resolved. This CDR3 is CAWAGRETQYF. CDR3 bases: TGTGCCTGGGCCGGTCGCGAGACCCAGTACTTC.